The clone carrying this T cell receptor (beta chain) occurred a few times. Its antigen remains unidentified. The data derive from a study of T cell repertoires in cytomegalovirus infection. Whole-study context: Newly reported HLA-C-restricted and thoroughly characterized HLA-B-restricted CMV epitopes were employed. Study conclusions and caveats: Predominance within the ex vivo response was attributable to HLA-C-restricted CMV-specific TCR beta clonotypes.

The CDR3 loop spans 14 amino acids. V was trimmed by 5 bases and J by 4 bases, leaving 14 bases between them. Germline CDR1 reads SEHNR; CDR2 reads FQNEAQ (reference sequence). TCRdb independently ran MiXCR on the reads; one entry per CDR3 protein. This table holds some 62,000 distinct CDR3 sequences, around 20% found once. The sample was CD8+ T cells from cultured PBMCs, taken from culture after CMV antigen stimulation. The rearrangement links TRBV7-9 to TRBJ1-2; D might be TRBD1 (5 bases). This receptor was obtained from a human donor in good health (CMV status not recorded). Some clones in this sample may be carry-over from other donors' samples. For the CDR3, the DNA is TGTGCCAGCAGCGCCACGGGGGGTGGCTATGGCTACACCTTC. Its protein product is CASSATGGGYGYTF.